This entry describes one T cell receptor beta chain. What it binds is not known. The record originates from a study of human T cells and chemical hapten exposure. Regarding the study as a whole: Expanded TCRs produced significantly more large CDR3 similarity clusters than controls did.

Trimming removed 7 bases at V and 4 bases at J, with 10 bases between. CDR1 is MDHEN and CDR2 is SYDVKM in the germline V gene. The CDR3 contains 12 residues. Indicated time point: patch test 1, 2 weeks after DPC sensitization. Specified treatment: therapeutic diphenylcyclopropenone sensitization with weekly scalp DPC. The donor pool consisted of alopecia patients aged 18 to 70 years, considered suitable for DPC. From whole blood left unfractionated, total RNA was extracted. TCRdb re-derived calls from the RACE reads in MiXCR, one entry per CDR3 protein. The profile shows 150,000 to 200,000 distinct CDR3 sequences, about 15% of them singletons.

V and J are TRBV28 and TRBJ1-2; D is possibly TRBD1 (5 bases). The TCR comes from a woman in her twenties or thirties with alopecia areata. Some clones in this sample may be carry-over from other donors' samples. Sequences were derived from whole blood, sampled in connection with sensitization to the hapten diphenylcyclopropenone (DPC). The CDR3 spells CASTRDGYGYTF. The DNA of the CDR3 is TGTGCCAGCACCCGGGACGGCTATGGCTACACCTTC.